This TCR beta chain was identified in a study of shared clonotypes between healthy human individuals. Study context: A donor's plate count was three for CD4 naive and three for CD4 memory; CD8 naive had two and CD8 memory one.

Germline CDR1 and CDR2: SGHRS and YFSETQ. The CDR3 loop spans 14 amino acids. The V end was cut by 2 bases, the J end by 7 bases, with 12 bases between. In this sample, this clone turned up many times. Its matching antigen is unknown. The deep-level immunoSEQ assay was used. Clones were read by immunoSEQ multiplex PCR, and TCRdb kept only the in-frame ones, dropping some. In the table there are about 680,000 clones, 74% of which are singletons. The authors divided CD4+ cells into CD45RA+ naive and CD45RA-negative memory subsets. General study findings and limits: Investigators collected only blood, and repertoires in tissues likely differ.

The sequenced sample consisted of memory CD4+ T cells sorted from blood. Subset of the sample: CD45RA-negative fraction. The clonotype originates from a woman between 25 and 40 years old in good health. The rearrangement links TRBV5-1 to TRBJ2-2; maybe TRBD2 (6 bases). Here the CDR3 reads CASSFLEGGGELFF. In DNA, the CDR3 is TGCGCCAGCAGCTTCCTGGAGGGAGGCGGGGAGCTGTTTTTT.